These 25 T cell receptor beta chains share one sample of origin, sequenced in a study of cytomegalovirus exposure and HLA in healthy donors. The PCR was carried out with 60 Vbeta primers and 13 Jbeta primers. Profiling relied on immunoSEQ multiplex PCR, and the TCRdb table lists in-frame clones only, not all of them. The data hold 120,000 or so clones, with over 70% observed a single time. The specimen was PBMCs. All receptors derive from a man aged 35 to 55 in good health and CMV-seropositive.

The CDR3 loop reads CASTRLAANTGELFF. CDR3 bases: TGTGCCAGCACCCGACTAGCGGCGAACACCGGGGAGCTGTTTTTT. This chain joins TRBV2 and TRBJ2-2; TRBD2 matches 9 bases. After removal of 7 bases from V and 0 bases from J, the junction contained 3 bases not matched to a gene. CDR3 length equals 15 residues. Looked up from germline, CDR1 is SNHLY and CDR2 is FYNNEI.

V usage is TRBV25-1 and J usage is TRBJ1-5; D is unresolved. The CDR3 is made up of 14 amino acids. Germline lookup yields CDR1 MGHDK and CDR2 SYGVNS. Trimming stripped 6 bases from V and 1 base from J, with 10 bases between. Here the CDR3 reads CASSQTSSNQPQHF. CDR3 sequence (DNA): TGTGCCAGCAGCCAGACTTCAAGCAATCAGCCCCAGCATTTT.

The chain employs TRBV2 and TRBJ2-1; 8 nucleotides line up with TRBD1. The CDR3 is 15 residues long. Germline trimming cut 6 bases from V and 3 bases from J; bases unmatched to any gene: 7. Per the germline V gene, CDR1 is SNHLY and CDR2 is FYNNEI. The CDR3 here is CASSAAGTGYNEQFF. In nucleotides, the CDR3 is TGTGCCAGCAGCGCCGCCGGGACAGGCTACAATGAGCAGTTCTTC.

The V gene is TRBV4-2, the J gene TRBJ1-3; tentatively, D is TRBD1 (5 bases). Trimming shortened V by 0 bases and J by 7 bases, and 10 bases separated the two germline ends. Looked up from germline, CDR1 is LGHNA and CDR2 is YNFKEQ. The CDR3 runs to 14 residues. CDR3 in amino acids: CASSQEGDSNTIYF. CDR3 in DNA: TGTGCCAGCAGCCAAGAAGGGGATAGTAACACCATATATTTT.

The V call is TRBV6-5, the J call TRBJ1-1; TRBD1 matches at 11 bases. Germline CDR1 MNHEY, CDR2 SVGAGI. The CDR3 contains 14 residues. The junction had 4 bases not matched to a gene; V was cut back by 5 bases and J by 5 bases. CDR3 nucleotide sequence: TGTGCCAGCAGTCCCGGGACAGGGGGAACTGAAGCTTTCTTT. Its protein is CASSPGTGGTEAFF.

V is TRBV10-3 and J is TRBJ2-3; D gene ambiguous. The CDR3 extends over 11 amino acids. CDR1 and CDR2 from the germline V gene are ENHRY and SYGVKD. Trimming stripped 10 bases from V and 4 bases from J, with 9 bases between. The CDR3, as DNA: TGTGCCACTGGTCCGGCAGATACGCAGTATTTT. Its protein product is CATGPADTQYF.

This rearrangement joins TRBV18 to TRBJ2-7; D may be TRBD2 (6 bases). The CDR3 totals 14 residues. V gave up 3 bases and J gave up 6 bases, with 15 bases separating them. Germline values: CDR1 KGHSH, CDR2 LQKENI. The CDR3 DNA is TGTGCCAGCTCACCTAGGCGGGAAGGGACCGAGCAGTACTTC. Protein: CASSPRREGTEQYF.

This sequence joins TRBV19 and TRBJ2-7, with TRBD1 matching 7 bases. The ends lost 9 bases at V and 7 bases at J; junction bases unmatched: 12. Germline V gene sequence: CDR1 LNHDA, CDR2 SQIVND (reference sequence). This CDR3 is 13 amino acids long. The CDR3, as DNA: TGTGCCAGCTCTAACGACAGGGCAGGGGAGCAGTACTTC. It is translated as CASSNDRAGEQYF.

The chain employs TRBV7-2 and TRBJ2-7, with TRBD2 matching 7 bases. The CDR3 is 15 amino acids. Trimming took 2 bases from V and 0 from J; bases not matched to a gene: 4. CDR1 is SGHTA and CDR2 is FQGNSA in the germline V gene. As DNA, the CDR3 is TGTGCCAGCAGCTTAACGCGCGGGAGCTCCTACGAGCAGTACTTC. Translation gives CASSLTRGSSYEQYF.

The rearrangement links TRBV2 to TRBJ1-1, with D uncertain. CDR3 length: 14 amino acids. The germline gives CDR1 SNHLY, CDR2 FYNNEI. V lost 3 bases, J lost 5 bases, and 13 bases lay in between. The CDR3: CASSEAARGTEAFF. The CDR3 coding sequence is TGTGCCAGCAGTGAGGCGGCGCGAGGGACTGAAGCTTTCTTT.

The V gene is TRBV14, the J gene TRBJ1-1, with a tentative D call TRBD1 (5 bases). Germline CDR1 and CDR2: SGHDN and FVKESK. Trimming stripped 5 bases from V and 3 bases from J, with 13 bases between. The length of the CDR3 is 14 residues. CDR3 coding DNA: TGTGCCAGCAGCGTGCGGGGCAGGTACACTGAAGCTTTCTTT. Encoded protein: CASSVRGRYTEAFF.

This chain connects TRBV7-9 to TRBJ2-1; TRBD2 agrees at 11 bases. The trim removed 5 bases at V and 4 bases at J, leaving 4 bases unmatched. The CDR3 runs to 15 residues. The V gene's germline CDR1 is SEHNR and CDR2 FQNEAQ (reference sequence). This CDR3 is CASSRASGGYNEQFF. CDR3 DNA sequence: TGTGCCAGCAGCCGTGCTAGCGGGGGGTACAATGAGCAGTTCTTC. Using reference TRBV7-9 and TRBJ2-1 for the parts outside the CDR3, the full variable domain is DTGVSQNPRHKITKRGQNVTFRCDPISEHNRLYWYRQTLGQGPEFLTYFQNEAQLEKSRLLSDRFSAERPKGSFSTLEIQRTEQGDSAMYLCASSRASGGYNEQFFGPGTRLTVL.

CDR3 region: CASSAPTSAYEQYF. CDR3 DNA: TGTGCCAGCAGCGCCCCCACTAGCGCCTACGAGCAGTACTTC. This chain joins TRBV27 and TRBJ2-7, with 7 bases that match TRBD2. The CDR3 runs to 14 residues. Looked up from germline, CDR1 is MNHEY and CDR2 is SMNVEV (reference sequence). Trimming at V came to 6 bases and at J to 2 bases, leaving 7 bases not matched to a gene.

The chain employs TRBV10-3 and TRBJ2-5; 7 positions match TRBD2. CDR1 and CDR2 (germline): ENHRY, SYGVKD. The ends lost 3 bases at V and 4 bases at J; junction bases unmatched: 8. The CDR3 has 15 amino acids. In DNA form, the CDR3 reads TGTGCCATCAGTGAAGGGGAAACGGGGGGAGAGACCCAGTACTTC. Its translation: CAISEGETGGETQYF.

The V gene is TRBV30, the J gene TRBJ2-2, with D possibly TRBD1 on 5 matching bases. This CDR3 is 12 amino acids long. Germline CDR1 is GTSNPN and CDR2 is SVGIG (reference sequence). Trimming removed 1 base from V and 8 bases from J, with 8 bases in between. CDR3: CAWSANRGELFF. The CDR3 DNA sequence: TGTGCCTGGAGTGCGAACAGGGGGGAGCTGTTTTTT. The variable domain in full, completed from reference TRBV30 and TRBJ2-2, reads SQTIHQWPATLVQPVGSPLSLECTVEGTSNPNLYWYRQAAGRGLQLLFYSVGIGQISSEVPQNLSASRPQDRQFILSSKKLLLSDSGFYLCAWSANRGELFFGEGSRLTVL.

This clone was picked up one time. The chain has TRBV7-2 and TRBJ2-1; D ambiguous. The CDR3 has 13 amino acids. Trimming removed 6 bases from V and 6 bases from J, with 12 bases in between. Germline CDR1 SGHTA, CDR2 FQGNSA. CDR3 sequence (DNA): TGTGCCAGCAGTCGGAGTTCGGTCAATGAGCAGTTCTTC. This codes for CASSRSSVNEQFF.

The V and J genes are TRBV27 and TRBJ2-7; 7 bases map to TRBD1. The CDR3 runs 14 residues. Germline-derived CDR1 and CDR2 are MNHEY and SMNVEV (reference sequence). Trimming cost V 5 bases and J 3 bases; bases outside gene matches: 7. CDR3 in amino acids: CASSLRDSGYEQYF. The CDR3 nucleotides read TGTGCCAGCAGTCTACGGGACAGCGGCTACGAGCAGTACTTC.

There are a few counts of this clone. V usage is TRBV18 and J usage is TRBJ2-5, with 7 nucleotides matching TRBD1. V dropped 2 bases and J dropped 4; count of bases not matched to a gene: 4. Germline V gives CDR1 KGHSH, CDR2 LQKENI. This CDR3 comprises 14 residues. The CDR3: CASSPERGLETQYF. The CDR3 DNA reads TGTGCCAGCTCACCAGAGAGGGGGCTAGAGACCCAGTACTTC.

The V gene is TRBV5-1, the J gene TRBJ1-4, with 8 bases identical to TRBD1. The CDR3 covers 17 residues. V shed 1 base, J shed 4 bases, and the junction held 9 bases outside the gene matches. Looked up from germline, CDR1 is SGHRS and CDR2 is YFSETQ. The DNA of the CDR3 is TGCGCCAGCAGCTTGTTGGGTACAGGGGGTAATAATGAAAAACTGTTTTTT. Translating gives CASSLLGTGGNNEKLFF.

V is TRBV6-5 and J is TRBJ1-1; TRBD1 matches at 9 bases. This CDR3 comprises 13 residues. Unmatched junction bases numbered 7, after V lost 6 bases and J lost 8 bases. Germline-derived CDR1 and CDR2 are MNHEY and SVGAGI. The CDR3 DNA follows: TGTGCCAGCAGCCGTACGACAGGGGGGGAAGCTTTCTTT. It translates to CASSRTTGGEAFF.

This clone was recorded once. The V call is TRBV9, the J call TRBJ2-3; 9 positions match TRBD2. This CDR3 has 16 residues. V lost 0 bases and J lost 3; bases outside the gene matches: 5. CDR1 is SGDLS, CDR2 YYNGEE, per germline. The CDR3 region is CASSVGGSGRTDTQYF. For the CDR3, the DNA is TGTGCCAGCAGCGTAGGCGGTAGCGGGAGAACAGATACGCAGTATTTT. Together with reference TRBV9 and TRBJ2-3, the CDR3 gives the full variable domain: DSGVTQTPKHLITATGQRVTLRCSPRSGDLSVYWYQQSLDQGLQFLIQYYNGEERAKGNILERFSAQQFPDLHSELNLSSLELGDSALYFCASSVGGSGRTDTQYFGPGTRLTVL.

The CDR3 sequence: CASSWDRAGYEQYF. DNA for the CDR3: TGTGCCAGCAGCTGGGACAGGGCGGGGTACGAGCAGTACTTC. The chain combines TRBV5-6 with TRBJ2-7, with 9 bases fitting TRBD1. Trimming cost V 3 bases and J 4 bases; bases outside gene matches: 5. Germline values: CDR1 SGHDT, CDR2 YYEEEE. The CDR3 length is 14 residues.

The chain uses TRBV19 and TRBJ2-3; D is possibly TRBD1 (5 bases). CDR3 length equals 13 residues. Germline CDR1 is LNHDA and CDR2 is SQIVND (reference sequence). Trimming took 4 bases from V and 2 from J, leaving 7 bases between them. CDR3 loop: CASSTGNTDTQYF. CDR3 nucleotide sequence: TGTGCCAGTAGTACAGGGAACACAGATACGCAGTATTTT. The full variable domain, with the rest looked up from reference TRBV19 and TRBJ2-3, is DGGITQSPKYLFRKEGQNVTLSCEQNLNHDAMYWYRQDPGQGLRLIYYSQIVNDFQKGDIAEGYSVSREKKESFPLTVTSAQKNPTAFYLCASSTGNTDTQYFGPGTRLTVL.

The J gene is TRBJ2-3, the V gene TRBV5-1; 8 nucleotides line up with TRBD1. CDR3 size: 16 residues. V trimming: 4 bases; J trimming: 6 bases; junction bases outside the gene matches: 13. Germline lookup yields CDR1 SGHRS and CDR2 YFSETQ. CDR3 residues: CASSPRVRQGMDTQYF. CDR3 nucleotide sequence: TGCGCCAGCAGCCCACGGGTGAGACAGGGGATGGATACGCAGTATTTT.

The chain has TRBV30 and TRBJ1-1; D is possibly TRBD1 (5 bases). The CDR3 totals 14 residues. Germline values: CDR1 GTSNPN, CDR2 SVGIG (reference sequence). V was cut by 8 bases and J by 0 bases, with 16 bases left in between. The CDR3 region is CALDPGPVNTEAFF. CDR3 DNA: TGTGCCCTGGATCCAGGGCCAGTGAACACTGAAGCTTTCTTT.